One and the same sample provided the 22 T cell receptor beta chains below, sequenced in a study of read filtering for tumor transcriptome and immune sequencing. Molecular barcoded adaptors covering alpha/delta and beta/gamma chains were used on approximately 400 ng RNA. TCRdb fed the reads into MiXCR, producing one record per CDR3 protein. Among 93,000 or so distinct CDR3 sequences listed, around a fifth were seen once. The sequenced sample consisted of a population of CD138-negative cells sorted from bone marrow. The receptors stem from a donor at least 40 years old with multiple myeloma.

This clonotype was seen at least ten times. The chain employs TRBV5-1 and TRBJ2-5; TRBD2 aligns across 10 bases. The V gene end was trimmed by 4 bases and the J gene end by 4 bases; junction bases not matched to a gene: 4. Looked up from germline, CDR1 is SGHRS and CDR2 is YFSETQ. The CDR3 length is 14 residues. The CDR3 nucleotides are TGCGCCAGCAGCCGAGCGGGGGGGCTAGAGACCCAGTACTTC. This codes for CASSRAGGLETQYF.

This clonotype was recorded many times. The junction and the germline gene differ at one end; a read error may be behind it. The V gene is TRBV28, the J gene TRBJ2-2; 7 bases line up with TRBD1. CDR1 MDHEN and CDR2 SYDVKM come from the germline V gene. The CDR3 contains 19 residues. This chain's CDR3 is CASRSYKFLRDSGPGELSF. The CDR3 nucleotides are TGTGCCAGCAGATCCTACAAATTTCTCCGGGACAGCGGTCCCGGGGAGCTGTCTTTT.

This chain uses TRBV5-6 with TRBJ1-2; D gene uncertain. Trimming removed 5 bases at V and 3 bases at J, with 14 bases between. Germline V CDR1 and CDR2: SGHDT, YYEEEE. The CDR3 spans 14 residues. The CDR3 region is CASSRSSADYGYTF. CDR3 nucleotides: TGTGCCAGCAGTCGTTCCTCGGCGGACTATGGCTACACCTTC.

The chain combines TRBV5-1 with TRBJ2-5; perhaps D is TRBD1 or TRBD2 (5 bases each). Germline CDR1 and CDR2: SGHRS and YFSETQ. The CDR3 loop spans 13 amino acids. V lost 4 bases and J 5 bases, leaving 12 bases between the germline ends. The CDR3 loop is CASSAGTAETQYF. The CDR3 DNA follows: TGCGCCAGCAGCGCCGGGACCGCGGAGACCCAGTACTTC.

In its sample, this clonotype was seen many times. The chain employs TRBV29-1 and TRBJ2-5, with D hard to call. Trimming pared 5 bases from V and 5 bases from J, leaving 15 bases between. The CDR3 consists of 13 residues. Germline loops: CDR1 SQVTM, CDR2 ANQGSEA. In DNA, the CDR3 is TGCAGCGTTCAAGCGACAACCCGGGAGACCCAGTACTTC. This codes for CSVQATTRETQYF.

The sample holds many counts of this clonotype. The chain is built from TRBV4-1 and TRBJ2-5; the D is unclear. CDR3 length: 15 residues. Trimming stripped 4 bases from V and 0 bases from J, with 12 bases between. In germline, CDR1 is MGHRA, CDR2 YSYEKL. The CDR3 DNA follows: TGCGCCAGCAGCCGCTCGAACCTGTACCAAGAGACCCAGTACTTC. Translated, it gives CASSRSNLYQETQYF.

Comment on this clonotype: Given a much more abundant clone one base away, this may be a read error. As the CDR3 is not closed by the conserved phenylalanine or tryptophan, this likely results from a read error. The chain is built from TRBV6-5 and TRBJ2-1; maybe TRBD2 (5 bases). The V end lost 8 bases, the J end lost 1 base, and 12 bases lay between the germline ends. This CDR3 spans 14 amino acids. The germline V gene has CDR1 MNHEY and CDR2 SVGAGI. CDR3 sequence (DNA): TGTGCCAGCCAAGCGACGGGATCCTACAATGAGCAGTTCCTC. Residues: CASQATGSYNEQFL.

There are a few counts of this clonotype. This chain connects TRBV11-2 to TRBJ2-1; 11 bases fit TRBD2. V was pared by 1 base and J by 12 bases, with 5 bases of the junction left unmatched. Germline V gene data show CDR1 as SGHAT and CDR2 as FQNNGV. The CDR3 runs 14 residues. CDR3 nucleotide sequence: TGTGCCAGCAGCTTAGGACTAGCGGGGAGCAGGCAGTTCTTC. This translates into CASSLGLAGSRQFF.

The rearrangement joins TRBV7-8 to TRBJ2-3, with D perhaps matching TRBD2 (5 bases). The germline V gene encodes CDR1 SGHVS and CDR2 FQNEAQ. V was pared by 7 bases and J by 2 bases, with 13 bases between. This CDR3 is built from 14 residues. The CDR3 bases are TGTGCCAGCATCAAGGACTCGAACACAGATACGCAGTATTTT. This sequence encodes CASIKDSNTDTQYF.

On this clonotype itself: A read error is the likely source, as a far larger clone sits one nucleotide away. The rearrangement links TRBV11-3 to TRBJ2-2; the D gene is possibly TRBD2 (5 bases). CDR3 length equals 17 residues. Between the trimmed V and J ends, which lost 0 bases and 6 bases, there was a span of 17 bases. Germline loops: CDR1 SGHNT, CDR2 YENEEA. Here the CDR3 reads CASSLEVSIGGPGELFF. The CDR3 DNA reads as TGTGCCAGCAGCTTAGAGGTCTCTATCGGAGGTCCCGGGGAGCTGTTTTTT.

With respect to this clonotype: The CDR3 does not close with the conserved phenylalanine or tryptophan, likely indicating a read error. This chain joins TRBV7-3 and TRBJ2-3; TRBD2 aligns across 7 bases. Unmatched junction bases numbered 2, after V lost 2 bases and J lost 0 bases. CDR3 length: 15 amino acids. In germline, CDR1 is SGHTA, CDR2 FQGTGA. The CDR3 spells CASSLRGGSTDTQYL. CDR3 nucleotide sequence: TGTGCCAGCAGCTTACGCGGGGGAAGCACAGATACGCAGTATCTT.

This clonotype came up many times. The CDR3 loop reads CASSPGVAFSYNEQFF. In DNA form, the CDR3 reads TGTGCCAGCAGCCCTGGGGTCGCTTTCTCCTACAATGAGCAGTTCTTC. The J gene is TRBJ2-1, the V gene TRBV5-4, with D hard to call. The ends were cut back, 4 bases at V and 0 bases at J, with 14 bases in the middle. This CDR3 is 16 amino acids long. Germline CDR1 reads SGHNT; CDR2 reads YYREEE (reference sequence).

This clonotype has a count of ten or more. The chain has TRBV5-1 and TRBJ1-1, with unresolved D. CDR1 is SGHRS and CDR2 is YFSETQ in the germline V gene. Trimming cost V 0 bases and J 1 base, with 7 bases left between them. The CDR3 is made up of 14 amino acids. This CDR3 is CASSLERANTEAFF. The CDR3 coding sequence is TGCGCCAGCAGCTTGGAACGGGCGAACACTGAAGCTTTCTTT.

The sample holds a few counts of this clonotype. The chain has TRBV19 and TRBJ2-7; a possible D gene is TRBD2 (6 bases). Looked up from germline, CDR1 is LNHDA and CDR2 is SQIVND (reference sequence). With 4 bases removed from V and 4 bases from J, the gap between germline ends came to 14 bases. This CDR3 has 14 amino acids. The CDR3: CASSNSAGMYEQYF. CDR3 DNA sequence: TGTGCCAGTAGTAATAGCGCGGGGATGTACGAGCAGTACTTC.

In its sample, this clonotype was seen once. Sequence at one end of the junction differs from germline and may be a read error. The genes are TRBV7-2 and TRBJ1-1; TRBD1 is a possible D gene (6 bases). Per germline, CDR1 SGHTA and CDR2 FQGNSA. The CDR3 consists of 13 residues. Here the CDR3 reads CANSLQGNTEAFF. The CDR3 nucleotides read TGTGCCAACAGCTTACAGGGGAACACTGAAGCTTTCTTT.

This clonotype was seen at least ten times. CDR3 protein: CASSWEGRGYEQYF. In DNA, the CDR3 is TGCGCCAGCAGCTGGGAGGGACGGGGCTACGAGCAGTACTTC. This sequence joins TRBV5-1 and TRBJ2-7; the match to TRBD2 covers 7 bases. The CDR3 totals 14 residues. Trimming took 3 bases from V and 3 from J; bases not matched to a gene: 6. Germline values: CDR1 SGHRS, CDR2 YFSETQ. Full variable domain (outside the CDR3, taken from reference TRBV5-1 and TRBJ2-7): KAGVTQTPRYLIKTRGQQVTLSCSPISGHRSVSWYQQTPGQGLQFLFEYFSETQRNKGNFPGRFSGRQFSNSRSEMNVSTLELGDSALYLCASSWEGRGYEQYFGPGTRLTVT.

To note about this clonotype: Without the conserved terminal phenylalanine or tryptophan, this CDR3 likely stems from a read error. This sequence joins TRBV5-1 and TRBJ2-2, with D uncertain. The CDR3 totals 12 residues. Looked up from germline, CDR1 is SGHRS and CDR2 is YFSETQ. Between the trimmed V and J ends, which lost 4 bases and 5 bases, there was a span of 6 bases. The CDR3 is CASSPSTGELFL. DNA for the CDR3: TGCGCCAGCAGCCCCTCTACCGGGGAGCTGTTTCTT.

At least ten counts were recorded for this clonotype. V gene TRBV5-1 combines with J gene TRBJ1-4; D is uncertain. This CDR3 has 14 residues. V was shortened by 2 bases and J by 8 bases, with 13 bases between the two germline ends. CDR1 is SGHRS and CDR2 is YFSETQ in the germline V gene. The CDR3 DNA follows: TGCGCCAGCAGCTTTTCAGGTCAAATGGAAAAACTGTTTTTT. This encodes CASSFSGQMEKLFF.

This clonotype appeared once. Without the conserved terminal phenylalanine or tryptophan, this CDR3 likely stems from a read error. The rearrangement links TRBV12-5 to TRBJ2-1; weak D call: TRBD1 (5 bases). Germline V gene data show CDR1 as LGHNT and CDR2 as FRNRAP. The CDR3 contains 14 residues. V dropped 6 bases and J dropped 0 bases, with 9 bases sitting between them. This CDR3 is CASGIGDSYNEQFL. In DNA, the CDR3 is TGTGCTAGTGGAATAGGGGACTCCTACAATGAGCAGTTCCTC.

This clonotype has a handful of counts. The gene calls are TRBV5-1 and TRBJ2-1; 12 nucleotides align to TRBD2. CDR3 length equals 16 residues. Germline CDR1 is SGHRS and CDR2 is YFSETQ. After removal of 4 bases from V and 9 bases from J, the junction contained 11 bases not matched to a gene. In DNA form, the CDR3 reads TGCGCCAGCAGCCCCCGGACTAGCGGGGTTAACAGTGAGCAGTTCTTC. As protein: CASSPRTSGVNSEQFF.

About this clonotype: Since a much larger clone is just one base distant, this may be a read error. The genes are TRBV18 and TRBJ2-5, with D perhaps TRBD2 (5 bases). Germline CDR1 KGHSH, CDR2 LQKENI. The germline V and J ends were trimmed by 7 bases and 9 bases, with 18 bases remaining between them. The CDR3 runs 13 residues. Here the CDR3 reads CASFSTAPEAQYF. The CDR3 DNA follows: TGTGCCAGCTTTTCAACCGCACCGGAGGCCCAGTACTTC.

This clonotype came up many times. The chain uses TRBV7-3 and TRBJ2-3; 10 nucleotides match TRBD2. The germline CDR1 and CDR2 sequences are SGHTA and FQGTGA. V lost 5 bases, J lost 4 bases, and 6 bases stayed unmatched. The CDR3 has 15 amino acids. In nucleotides, the CDR3 is TGTGCCAGCAGCCATAGCGGGGGGCTATCAGATACGCAGTATTTT. Amino acid sequence: CASSHSGGLSDTQYF.